These T cell receptor beta chains were read from a single sample in a study of cytomegalovirus exposure and HLA in healthy donors. The table came from immunoSEQ multiplex PCR; TCRdb's copy has only in-frame clones and leaves some out. The sample holds about 74,000 clones; nearly 95% are singletons and the top ten take roughly 1.4%. What was sequenced was PBMCs. All receptors come from a man aged 18 to 29 in good health and CMV-seropositive. Each CDR3 is given with its conserved first and last residue. A D gene is named only where the DNA matches it firmly. Rows may omit the clone size; those that give it use once, few, many or a size class.

j_call clone_size d_call v_call cdr3_aa cdr3_nt
TRBJ2-7 NA NA TRBV5-6 CASSLERVYEQYF TGTGCCAGCAGCTTGGAGAGGGTCTACGAGCAGTACTTC
TRBJ2-3 NA TRBD2 TRBV27 CATGGGTDTQYF TGTGCCACCGGGGGGGGCACAGATACGCAGTATTTT
TRBJ1-5 NA NA TRBV19 CASSIAGVKRQPQHF TGTGCCAGTAGTATAGCAGGGGTAAAACGTCAGCCCCAGCATTTT
TRBJ2-1 NA NA TRBV2 CASSSGVDEQFF TGTGCCAGCAGTTCAGGGGTGGATGAGCAGTTCTTC
TRBJ1-3 NA NA TRBV2 CASSEGGFPGNTIYF TGTGCCAGCAGTGAAGGAGGTTTCCCTGGAAACACCATATATTTT
TRBJ2-1 NA NA TRBV10-3 CAISERLQSRNNEQFF TGTGCCATCAGTGAGAGACTACAGTCCAGGAACAATGAGCAGTTCTTC
TRBJ2-1 NA TRBD2 TRBV4-2 CASSQALAGEGNEQFF TGTGCCAGCAGCCAGGCCCTAGCGGGGGAAGGCAATGAGCAGTTCTTC
TRBJ2-7 once TRBD2 TRBV15 CATSRDLAGGPGEQYF TGTGCCACCAGCAGAGACCTAGCGGGAGGACCCGGCGAGCAGTACTTC
TRBJ1-1 NA TRBD1 TRBV7-9 CASSLTRTGGGTMNTEAFF TGTGCCAGCAGCTTAACCCGGACAGGGGGCGGTACCATGAACACTGAAGCTTTCTTT
TRBJ1-3 NA NA TRBV28 CASSSPGSGNTIYF TGTGCCAGCAGTAGCCCGGGCTCTGGAAACACCATATATTTT
TRBJ2-7 NA NA TRBV29-1 CSVDGNNYEQYF TGCAGCGTTGATGGTAACAACTACGAGCAGTACTTC
TRBJ1-5 NA NA TRBV28 CASSLVGYDQPQHF TGTGCCAGCAGTTTAGTCGGGTATGATCAGCCCCAGCATTTT
TRBJ2-5 once TRBD2 TRBV19 CASSKFPGLAGLGETQYF TGTGCCAGTAGCAAATTTCCGGGACTAGCGGGGCTGGGAGAGACCCAGTACTTC
TRBJ1-2 NA NA TRBV5-5 CASSPSGGANYGYTF TGTGCCAGCAGCCCCTCCGGGGGGGCTAACTATGGCTACACCTTC
TRBJ2-5 NA TRBD2 TRBV7-9 CASSLAAGLRETRYF TGTGCCAGCAGCTTAGCGGCAGGGCTGCGGGAGACCCGGTACTTC
TRBJ2-3 NA NA TRBV15 CATSRDQDTQYF TGTGCCACCAGCAGAGATCAAGATACGCAGTATTTT
TRBJ1-5 once TRBD1 TRBV27 CASRSATGFHQPQHF TGTGCCAGCCGGTCGGCGACAGGGTTCCATCAGCCCCAGCATTTT
TRBJ2-7 NA TRBD2 TRBV2 CASSGGTSGSEQYF TGTGCCAGCAGTGGGGGGACTAGCGGGAGCGAGCAGTACTTC
TRBJ2-6 NA NA TRBV19 CASSMVVSGSGANVLTF TGTGCCAGTAGTATGGTCGTTTCGGGCTCTGGGGCCAACGTCCTGACTTTC
TRBJ2-5 NA TRBD1 TRBV5-1 CASSLDRVGETQYF TGCGCCAGCAGCCTAGACAGGGTCGGCGAGACCCAGTACTTC
TRBJ1-5 NA NA TRBV28 CASSLSGLGNQPQHF TGTGCCAGCAGTTTATCAGGGTTGGGCAATCAGCCCCAGCATTTT
TRBJ1-4 once NA TRBV5-1 CASSLGASNEKLFF TGCGCCAGCAGCTTGGGGGCAAGTAATGAAAAACTGTTTTTT
TRBJ2-3 NA NA TRBV2 CASRAGRADTQYF TGTGCCAGCAGAGCGGGTCGAGCAGATACGCAGTATTTT
TRBJ2-5 NA TRBD1 TRBV15 CATSSETGVGETQYF TGTGCCACCAGCAGCGAAACAGGGGTAGGAGAGACCCAGTACTTC
TRBJ2-5 NA TRBD1 TRBV29-1 CSVERTGPIETQYF TGCAGCGTTGAGAGGACAGGGCCCATTGAGACCCAGTACTTC
TRBJ1-5 NA NA TRBV5-8 CASTLGQGIYSNQPQHF TGTGCCAGCACCCTGGGGCAGGGGATCTATAGCAATCAGCCCCAGCATTTT
TRBJ2-1 NA TRBD2 TRBV19 CASSRRSSGSFEQFF TGTGCCAGTAGTAGGCGATCTAGCGGGAGCTTTGAGCAGTTCTTC
TRBJ1-3 NA TRBD1 TRBV11-2 CASSRTGASGNTIYF TGTGCCAGCAGCCGGACAGGTGCATCGGGAAACACCATATATTTT
TRBJ2-7 NA TRBD2 TRBV5-8 CASSLLAGVTFEQYF TGTGCCAGCAGCCTCCTAGCGGGAGTAACGTTCGAGCAGTACTTC
TRBJ1-5 NA TRBD1 TRBV7-6 CASSLGDRVHQPQHF TGTGCCAGCAGCTTAGGTGACAGGGTTCATCAGCCCCAGCATTTT
TRBJ2-7 NA NA TRBV5-1 CASSWDIAYSYEQYF TGCGCCAGCAGCTGGGACATAGCCTACAGCTACGAGCAGTACTTC